Following are 21 T cell receptor beta chains from one sample sequenced in a study of neurological immune-mediated disorders (dated by TCRdb to between 2018 and 2021). Libraries were made using 5' RACE. Sequencing instrument: Illumina HiSeq 2500. TCRdb reworked the public reads: Q25 trimming with fastp, MiXCR clone assembly, productive beta chains retained. Rows with a matching CDR3 protein are joined into one entry that keeps the most common DNA and genes. Within this sample are 50,000 to 60,000 distinct CDR3 sequences, with 3.5% to 4% of them counted one time only. The top ten clonotypes cover around 2% of the sample. Sequenced sample: CD4+ T cells from blood. These receptors all come from a middle-aged woman with multiple sclerosis.

In this sample, this clonotype turned up many times. The V call is TRBV18, the J call TRBJ2-2; D uncertain. Germline lookup yields CDR1 KGHSH and CDR2 LQKENI. The CDR3 runs to 15 residues. The V and J ends lost 4 bases and 3 bases respectively, with 12 bases between them. The CDR3: CASSRPNTDTGELFF. The CDR3 DNA follows: TGTGCCAGCTCACGCCCGAACACAGACACCGGGGAGCTGTTTTTT.

Ten or more counts support this clonotype. This chain links TRBV7-2 with TRBJ2-1, with 11 nucleotides matching TRBD2. CDR1 is SGHTA and CDR2 is FQGNSA in the germline V gene. The CDR3 extends over 16 amino acids. J lost 8 bases, V lost 4 bases, and 10 bases had no gene match. The CDR3 DNA reads TGTGCCAGCAGCTGGCTAGCGGGGGGTGGTCCCGATGAGCAGTTCTTC. Translated: CASSWLAGGGPDEQFF.

This rearrangement joins TRBV29-1 to TRBJ1-1, with 7 bases matching TRBD1. CDR1 is SQVTM and CDR2 is ANQGSEA in the germline V gene. The CDR3 length is 20 residues. V lost 1 base, J lost 1 base, and 21 bases stayed unmatched. DNA for the CDR3: TGCAGCGTTGAAGCTTGGATCAGCCGACAGGGTAAGGAGAGGAACACTGAAGCTTTCTTT. Its protein is CSVEAWISRQGKERNTEAFF.

This clonotype was recorded many times. The chain carries TRBV5-1 and TRBJ2-7; D is uncertain. CDR1 is SGHRS, CDR2 YFSETQ, per germline. There are 16 residues in the CDR3. V dropped 0 bases and J dropped 1 base, with 14 bases sitting between them. CDR3 in DNA: TGCGCCAGCAGCTTGGAAACTCCTAAATTGTCCTACGAGCAGTACTTC. Protein sequence: CASSLETPKLSYEQYF. Supplemented by reference TRBV5-1 and TRBJ2-7, the full variable domain reads KAGVTQTPRYLIKTRGQQVTLSCSPISGHRSVSWYQQTPGQGLQFLFEYFSETQRNKGNFPGRFSGRQFSNSRSEMNVSTLELGDSALYLCASSLETPKLSYEQYFGPGTRLTVT.

This clonotype has just a few counts. V is TRBV10-2 and J is TRBJ1-4, with TRBD1 matching over 9 bases. Germline V gene lookup returns CDR1 WSHSY and CDR2 SAAADI. Trimming at V came to 8 bases and at J to 0 bases, leaving 4 bases not matched to a gene. The CDR3 runs to 15 residues. CDR3 residues: CASSGTGTTNEKLFF. CDR3 nucleotide sequence: TGCGCCAGCTCCGGGACAGGGACAACTAATGAAAAACTGTTTTTT.

This clonotype was recorded many times. V usage is TRBV5-5 and J usage is TRBJ2-7, with 7 bases fitting TRBD1. Germline CDR1 SGHKS, CDR2 YYEKEE (reference sequence). The length of the CDR3 is 15 residues. Trimming removed 4 bases from V and 7 bases from J; junction bases left unmatched: 14. The DNA of the CDR3 is TGTGCCAGCAGCCTCCAAGTTATTCAGGGGGATGAGCAGTACTTC. It yields the protein CASSLQVIQGDEQYF.

This clonotype has ten or more counts. The rearrangement links TRBV7-6 to TRBJ1-1, with TRBD1 matching 9 bases. Trimming took 5 bases from V and 4 from J; bases not matched to a gene: 5. Germline values: CDR1 SGHVS, CDR2 FNYEAQ. The length of the CDR3 is 14 residues. This CDR3 reads CASSPPGQGTEAFF. The CDR3 DNA follows: TGTGCCAGCAGCCCACCGGGACAGGGCACTGAAGCTTTCTTT.

This clonotype was counted at least ten times. The V gene is TRBV12-3 or TRBV12-4, the J gene TRBJ1-1, with a possible D match to TRBD1 (6 bases). Trimming pared 8 bases from V and 5 bases from J, leaving 15 bases between. The CDR3 extends over 13 amino acids. For the CDR3, the DNA is TGTGCCAGCGGATGGCGCAGGGGTACTGAAGCTTTCTTT. It yields the protein CASGWRRGTEAFF.

This clonotype counts as medium-sized. The chain is built from TRBV5-6 and TRBJ2-2, with D possibly being TRBD2 (5 bases). Between the trimmed V and J ends, which lost 4 bases and 4 bases, there was a span of 17 bases. Germline-derived CDR1 and CDR2 are SGHDT and YYEEEE. The CDR3 spans 16 residues. CDR3 coding DNA: TGTGCCAGCAGCATGTTGCGGGCCGTGGGCACCGGGGAGCTGTTTTTT. Translated, it gives CASSMLRAVGTGELFF.

Many counts were recorded for this clonotype. CDR3 coding DNA: TGCGCCAGCAGCCAGAGCATAACGGGACAGTTCGGAAACACCATATATTTT. It is translated as CASSQSITGQFGNTIYF. The V call is TRBV4-1, the J call TRBJ1-3; 7 bases fit TRBD1. Per germline, CDR1 MGHRA and CDR2 YSYEKL. Trimming removed 3 bases from V and 4 bases from J; junction bases left unmatched: 12. The length of the CDR3 is 17 residues.

This clonotype was picked up many times. This rearrangement joins TRBV5-1 to TRBJ1-6; D gene unclear. V gave up 0 bases and J gave up 7 bases, with 20 bases separating them. Germline loops: CDR1 SGHRS, CDR2 YFSETQ. The CDR3 spans 18 residues. CDR3 nucleotide sequence: TGCGCCAGCAGCTTGGTGGGTTTGATGGGCCCACGGAATTCACCCCTCCACTTT. It specifies CASSLVGLMGPRNSPLHF.

This clonotype was counted many times. The chain recombines TRBV23-1 with TRBJ1-5; D is perhaps TRBD1 (5 bases). TRBV23-1 is filed as an ORF, its function uncertain. The CDR3 sequence is 18 residues long. With 0 bases removed from V and 7 bases from J, the gap between germline ends came to 22 bases. DNA of the CDR3: TGCGCCAGCAGTCAATCCTACCTCGGGACCCACACGCGGCAGCCCCAGCATTTT. This gives the protein CASSQSYLGTHTRQPQHF.

This chain uses TRBV6-5 with TRBJ2-5, with unresolved D. The length of the CDR3 is 15 residues. CDR1 is MNHEY and CDR2 is SVGAGI in the germline V gene. Trimming cost V 2 bases and J 3 bases, with 13 bases left between them. CDR3 DNA: TGTGCCAGCAGTTACGACGATTCTCGAGAAGAGACCCAGTACTTC. It encodes CASSYDDSREETQYF.

This clonotype showed up many times. The chain has TRBV7-2 and TRBJ1-2; no clear D gene. CDR1 and CDR2 (germline): SGHTA, FQGNSA. The CDR3 spans 14 residues. V lost 5 bases and J lost 6, with 16 bases in between. In DNA form, the CDR3 reads TGTGCCAGCAGCCCACCTCGAGGTCTCCATGGCTACACCTTC. It specifies CASSPPRGLHGYTF.

This clonotype was detected ten times or more. The rearrangement joins TRBV5-5 to TRBJ1-3; D is uncertain. V dropped 0 bases and J dropped 0 bases, with 7 bases sitting between them. This CDR3 is built from 15 residues. Germline V gene data show CDR1 as SGHKS and CDR2 as YYEKEE (reference sequence). CDR3 nucleotides: TGTGCCAGCAGCTTGGATGTTGGCTCTGGAAACACCATATATTTT. As protein: CASSLDVGSGNTIYF.

This clonotype was recorded many times. The CDR3 loop is CASSSDRVGEKLFF. CDR3 nucleotide sequence: TGCGCCAGCAGCTCGGACAGGGTCGGGGAAAAACTGTTTTTT. The V and J genes are TRBV5-1 and TRBJ1-4, with TRBD1 matching over 8 bases. CDR1 is SGHRS and CDR2 is YFSETQ in the germline V gene. Losses at the gene ends were 3 bases for V and 8 bases for J; bases not matched to a gene: 6. The length of the CDR3 is 14 residues.

This clonotype occurred many times. This sequence joins TRBV5-1 and TRBJ2-2, with D perhaps assigned TRBD1 or TRBD2 (5 bases each). CDR3 length equals 14 residues. V was pared by 1 base and J by 4 bases, with 8 bases between. Germline V CDR1 and CDR2: SGHRS, YFSETQ. The CDR3 DNA reads TGCGCCAGCAGCTTGTCTGGGGGCACCGGGGAGCTGTTTTTT. It encodes CASSLSGGTGELFF.

This clonotype was recorded at least ten times. The J gene is TRBJ2-1, the V gene TRBV7-2; the D is unclear. CDR3 length: 13 amino acids. Trimming took 6 bases from V and 0 from J, leaving 6 bases between them. Germline CDR1 and CDR2: SGHTA and FQGNSA. Written as DNA, the CDR3 is TGTGCCAGCAGTCTGAGCTCCTACAATGAGCAGTTCTTC. It specifies CASSLSSYNEQFF.

Many counts were recorded for this clonotype. The chain recombines TRBV4-1 with TRBJ2-3; 8 positions match TRBD2. Germline trimming cut 8 bases from V and 1 base from J; bases unmatched to any gene: 14. Germline CDR1 reads MGHRA; CDR2 reads YSYEKL. The CDR3 has 17 amino acids. DNA for the CDR3: TGCGCCAGCCGCAGCGTTCGGGGGGGGGCGGGCACAGATACGCAGTATTTT. It translates to CASRSVRGGAGTDTQYF.

This clonotype was found many times. J is TRBJ2-3 and V is TRBV5-1; D may correspond to TRBD1 or TRBD2 (5 bases each). Germline assignment: CDR1 SGHRS and CDR2 YFSETQ. With 2 bases removed from V and 5 bases from J, the gap between germline ends came to 12 bases. This CDR3 region has 14 residues. The CDR3 coding sequence is TGCGCCAGCAGCTTTGGGACCAAAGGAGATACGCAGTATTTT. It translates to CASSFGTKGDTQYF.

This clonotype has only a few counts. V is TRBV27 and J is TRBJ2-7; perhaps TRBD2 as D (6 bases). Looked up from germline, CDR1 is MNHEY and CDR2 is SMNVEV (reference sequence). The CDR3 runs to 15 residues. V was shortened by 6 bases and J by 4 bases, with 19 bases between the two germline ends. The CDR3 coding sequence is TGTGCCAGCAGACTAGACGGACTAAACTTTTACGAGCAGTACTTC. It codes for CASRLDGLNFYEQYF.